Presented here are 20 T cell receptor beta chains from one specimen sequenced in a study of shared T cell receptors in the human thymus. Produced via immunoSEQ multiplex PCR; TCRdb's table is partial and in-frame only. The sample holds more than 550,000 clones, around 87% seen once. These same data were also listed under a study on human thymus T cells.

The sequencing input was thymocytes. These receptors all stem from a boy in the first two years of life with a congenital heart defect.

The chain has TRBV28 and TRBJ2-3; 7 bases are shared with TRBD2. The J segment lost 1 base and the V segment lost 3 bases, leaving 7 bases of the junction unmatched. Germline CDR1 is MDHEN and CDR2 is SYDVKM. The CDR3 is 16 amino acids. As DNA, the CDR3 is TGTGCCAGCAGTTTGGAGGGAGGGCGGGGCACAGATACGCAGTATTTT. It codes for CASSLEGGRGTDTQYF.

On this clone: At the DNA level, this CDR3 is encoded by other sequences in the same sample as well. V usage is TRBV4-1 and J usage is TRBJ1-1; no clear D gene. The germline gives CDR1 MGHRA, CDR2 YSYEKL. There are 17 residues in the CDR3. V was shortened by 0 bases and J by 1 base, with 15 bases between the two germline ends. As DNA, the CDR3 is TGCGCCAGCAGCCAAGACCCCCCCGAGGGCCAGAACACTGAAGCTTTCTTT. It yields the protein CASSQDPPEGQNTEAFF.

This clone has a single count. The rearrangement uses TRBV25-1 and TRBJ2-3; 14 nucleotides agree with TRBD2. The CDR3 sequence is 18 residues long. Germline V CDR1 and CDR2: MGHDK, SYGVNS. Trimming cost V 8 bases and J 0 bases; bases outside gene matches: 10. The CDR3 spells CASADGTSGGGSTDTQYF. In DNA, the CDR3 is TGTGCCAGCGCTGATGGGACTAGCGGGGGAGGGAGCACAGATACGCAGTATTTT.

This clone was observed a handful of times. J is TRBJ1-3 and V is TRBV19; 7 bases are a match to TRBD1. J was trimmed by 7 bases and V by 3 bases; bases with no gene match: 15. The CDR3 runs 17 residues. Germline V gene sequence: CDR1 LNHDA, CDR2 SQIVND (reference sequence). The CDR3 protein is CASSIPPTDRVANTIYF. The CDR3 DNA sequence: TGTGCCAGTAGTATCCCACCTACCGACAGGGTCGCCAACACCATATATTTT.

The table lists this clone with a few counts. The chain carries TRBV29-1 and TRBJ2-5; 7 nucleotides line up with TRBD1. The CDR3 contains 13 residues. Germline CDR1 SQVTM, CDR2 ANQGSEA. Unmatched junction bases numbered 6, after V lost 4 bases and J lost 4 bases. The CDR3 loop is CSVAETGRETQYF. CDR3 nucleotide sequence: TGCAGCGTTGCCGAGACAGGGCGAGAGACCCAGTACTTC.

J is TRBJ2-1 and V is TRBV28, with D possibly matching TRBD2 (6 bases). The CDR3 has 15 residues. The V gene's germline CDR1 is MDHEN and CDR2 SYDVKM. V shed 6 bases and J shed 2 bases, with 14 bases lying between them. CDR3 loop: CASRGGVVTYNEQFF. Written as DNA, the CDR3 is TGTGCCAGCAGGGGCGGGGTGGTGACCTACAATGAGCAGTTCTTC. The full variable domain, in which reference TRBV28 and TRBJ2-1 provide the parts outside the CDR3, is DVKVTQSSRYLVKRTGEKVFLECVQDMDHENMFWYRQDPGLGLRLIYFSYDVKMKEKGDIPEGYSVSREKKERFSLILESASTNQTSMYLCASRGGVVTYNEQFFGPGTRLTVL.

CDR3 loop: CASSLGQGNEQYF. The CDR3 DNA is TGTGCCAGCAGCTTGGGGCAGGGCAACGAGCAGTACTTC. The chain couples TRBV5-8 to TRBJ2-7; weak D call: TRBD1 (5 bases). Per germline, CDR1 SGHTS and CDR2 YDEGEE. The CDR3 has 13 residues. The V end lost 0 bases, the J end lost 5 bases, and 9 bases lay between the germline ends.

The chain is built from TRBV4-3 and TRBJ1-6; a weak D match, TRBD1 (5 bases). The V end was cut by 2 bases, the J end by 5 bases, with 13 bases between. This CDR3 is built from 16 residues. Germline CDR1 is LGHNA and CDR2 is YSLEER. The CDR3 loop is CASSQKGPTHNSPLHF. In nucleotides, the CDR3 is TGCGCCAGCAGCCAAAAGGGGCCGACCCATAATTCACCCCTCCACTTT.

The gene calls are TRBV4-3 and TRBJ1-3, with D possibly being TRBD1 (5 bases). The CDR3 length is 15 residues. Germline V lookup: CDR1 LGHNA, CDR2 YSLEER. Trimming removed 0 bases from V and 2 bases from J, with 8 bases in between. CDR3 DNA: TGCGCCAGCAGCCAAGATACGACAGCTGGAAACACCATATATTTT. Amino acid sequence: CASSQDTTAGNTIYF.

The chain is built from TRBV4-3 and TRBJ2-2, with D maybe TRBD1 (6 bases). CDR3 length: 18 residues. V lost 4 bases, J lost 1 base, and 19 bases lay in between. Germline lookup yields CDR1 LGHNA and CDR2 YSLEER. The DNA for the CDR3 is TGCGCCAGCAGCCGCCAAAGGTCCCAGGGGCGGAACACCGGGGAGCTGTTTTTT. This gives the protein CASSRQRSQGRNTGELFF.

A note on this clone: The same CDR3 arises from other DNA sequences in this sample as well. The rearrangement joins TRBV5-4 to TRBJ2-7; 8 nucleotides align to TRBD1. The germline gives CDR1 SGHNT, CDR2 YYREEE (reference sequence). V was pared by 4 bases and J by 3 bases, with 6 bases of the junction left unmatched. The CDR3 spans 14 residues. The chain's CDR3 is CASSPGQGFYEQYF. In DNA, the CDR3 is TGTGCCAGCAGCCCTGGACAGGGATTCTACGAGCAGTACTTC.

This chain connects TRBV11-2 to TRBJ2-1, with D maybe TRBD2 (6 bases). Looked up from germline, CDR1 is SGHAT and CDR2 is FQNNGV. V dropped 5 bases and J dropped 7 bases, with 12 bases sitting between them. CDR3 length equals 13 residues. Here the CDR3 DNA reads TGTGCCAGCAGCGAACAGGAGGGGAATGAGCAGTTCTTC. Translating gives CASSEQEGNEQFF.

The V call is TRBV6-5, the J call TRBJ2-2, with D possibly matching TRBD1 (6 bases). V was trimmed by 2 bases and J by 5 bases, leaving 15 bases between them. CDR3 length: 16 residues. Germline CDR1 reads MNHEY; CDR2 reads SVGAGI. CDR3 DNA sequence: TGTGCCAGCAGTTACACACCGACAGGCAAAACCGGGGAGCTGTTTTTT. Translation gives CASSYTPTGKTGELFF.

V gene TRBV9 combines with J gene TRBJ2-1, with 7 bases identical to TRBD1. This CDR3 region has 15 residues. CDR1 and CDR2 (germline): SGDLS, YYNGEE. Unmatched junction bases numbered 4, after V lost 4 bases and J lost 0 bases. Here the CDR3 reads CASSIRGSSYNEQFF. The CDR3 DNA is TGTGCCAGCAGCATCAGGGGGAGCTCCTACAATGAGCAGTTCTTC.

The rearrangement joins TRBV5-4 to TRBJ2-2; 7 nucleotides match TRBD1. The CDR3 covers 18 residues. Germline V lookup: CDR1 SGHNT, CDR2 YYREEE (reference sequence). J lost 2 bases, V lost 4 bases, and 14 bases had no gene match. The CDR3 nucleotides are TGTGCCAGCAGCGGACACACTGGGACAGTAACAAACACCGGGGAGCTGTTTTTT. Protein sequence: CASSGHTGTVTNTGELFF.

The chain employs TRBV9 and TRBJ1-4; D is undetermined. Germline V gives CDR1 SGDLS, CDR2 YYNGEE. The CDR3 is 15 residues long. V gave up 1 base and J gave up 8 bases, with 15 bases separating them. The CDR3 protein is CASSVSGSIDEKLFF. DNA for the CDR3: TGTGCCAGCAGCGTATCAGGAAGTATTGACGAAAAACTGTTTTTT. Complete variable domain (other parts from reference TRBV9 and TRBJ1-4): DSGVTQTPKHLITATGQRVTLRCSPRSGDLSVYWYQQSLDQGLQFLIQYYNGEERAKGNILERFSAQQFPDLHSELNLSSLELGDSALYFCASSVSGSIDEKLFFGSGTQLSVL.

The rearrangement joins TRBV30 to TRBJ2-1, with 13 bases that match TRBD2. The junction had 12 bases not matched to a gene; V was cut back by 0 bases and J by 10 bases. CDR3 length: 17 amino acids. Germline V gene lookup returns CDR1 GTSNPN and CDR2 SVGIG (reference sequence). As DNA, the CDR3 is TGTGCCTGGAGTGTACACGTTTGGACTAGCGGGGGCGTGGAGCAGTTCTTC. Its translation: CAWSVHVWTSGGVEQFF.

CDR3 coding DNA: TGTGCCAGCAGTGGACAGACATATGGCTACACCTTC. This codes for CASSGQTYGYTF. The genes are TRBV4-2 and TRBJ1-2; tentatively, D is TRBD1 (6 bases). This CDR3 region has 12 residues. The ends were cut back, 6 bases at V and 5 bases at J, with 10 bases in the middle. CDR1 LGHNA and CDR2 YNFKEQ come from the germline V gene.

The chain has TRBV5-1 and TRBJ2-2; 7 nucleotides agree with TRBD2. The germline V gene encodes CDR1 SGHRS and CDR2 YFSETQ. V lost 3 bases to trimming and J lost 4 bases; unmatched junction nucleotides: 9. This CDR3 contains 16 residues. Here the CDR3 DNA reads TGCGCCAGCAGCTCAATCTCCGCGGGAGTCACCGGGGAGCTGTTTTTT. It specifies CASSSISAGVTGELFF.

This clone is a singleton in its sample. The V gene is TRBV30, the J gene TRBJ2-2; possibly TRBD1 for D (6 bases). Trimming stripped 0 bases from V and 0 bases from J, with 11 bases between. This CDR3 is 16 amino acids long. In germline, CDR1 is GTSNPN, CDR2 SVGIG (reference sequence). Here the CDR3 DNA reads TGTGCCTGGAGTGTGCGGACAGCCTCGAACACCGGGGAGCTGTTTTTT. Translated: CAWSVRTASNTGELFF.